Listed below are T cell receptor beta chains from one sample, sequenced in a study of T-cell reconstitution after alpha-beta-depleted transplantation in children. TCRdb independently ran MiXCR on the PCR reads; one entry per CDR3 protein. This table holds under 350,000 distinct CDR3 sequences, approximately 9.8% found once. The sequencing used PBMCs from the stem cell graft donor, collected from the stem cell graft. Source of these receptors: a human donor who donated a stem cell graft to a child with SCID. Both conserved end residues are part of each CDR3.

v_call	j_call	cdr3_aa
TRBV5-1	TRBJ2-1	CASSLAVVGNEQFF
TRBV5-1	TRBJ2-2	CASSSNTGELFF
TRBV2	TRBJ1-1	CASSDGQMNTEAFF
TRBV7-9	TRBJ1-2	CASSGPSGQGNYGYTF
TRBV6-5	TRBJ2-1	CASSPPPLAGWEDEQFF
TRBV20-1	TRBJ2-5	CSAAILGLAEETQYF
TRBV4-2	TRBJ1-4	CASSHEDREANEKLFF
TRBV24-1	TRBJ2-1	CATEGSYNEQFF
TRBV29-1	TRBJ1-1	CSVHAGSTEAFF
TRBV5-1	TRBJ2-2	CASSLAGDTGELFF
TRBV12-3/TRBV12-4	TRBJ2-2	CASSLSYAGELFF
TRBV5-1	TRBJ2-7	CASSSGPTGASYEQYF
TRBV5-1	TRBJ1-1	CASSLTHANTEAFF
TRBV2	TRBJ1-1	CASSDGGWAEAFF
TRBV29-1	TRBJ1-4	CSVAGMNEKLFF
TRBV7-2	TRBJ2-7	CASSLDSGFIPYEQYF
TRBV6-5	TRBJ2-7	CASRPNSYEQYF
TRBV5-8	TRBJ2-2	CASSRRGGTGELFF
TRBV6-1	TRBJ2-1	CASSEVHGQAFSYNEQFF
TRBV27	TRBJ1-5	CASSLQGDNQPQHF
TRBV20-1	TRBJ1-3	CSAQDGQRATFSGNTIYF
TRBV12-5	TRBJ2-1	CASGLVLWGSSSYNEQFF
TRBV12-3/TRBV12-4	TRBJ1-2	CASRTGSYGYTF
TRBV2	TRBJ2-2	CASSEAPTGELFF
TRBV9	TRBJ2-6	CASSVRGAGGANVLTF
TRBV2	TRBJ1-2	CASNPWAAYGYTF
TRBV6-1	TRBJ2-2	CASSEALDRLAGELFF
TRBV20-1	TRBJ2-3	CSARVLTSTYTQYF
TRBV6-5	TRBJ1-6	CASSYSRQGSGADNSPLHF
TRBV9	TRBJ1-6	CASSVGTGDSPLHF
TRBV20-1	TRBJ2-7	CSATGQAGSYEQYF
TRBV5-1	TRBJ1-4	CASRPGPTNEKLFF
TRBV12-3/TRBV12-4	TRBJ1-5	CASSLYAGVNQPQHF
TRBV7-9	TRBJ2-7	CASSFNRDRGFYEQYF
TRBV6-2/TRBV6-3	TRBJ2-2	CASSYSLVNTGELFF
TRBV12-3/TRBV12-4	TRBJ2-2	CASSLAGGPNTGELFF
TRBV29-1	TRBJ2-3	CSHPGTSGPPDTQYF
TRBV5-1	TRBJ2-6	CASSHHGANLGGDDFGANVLTF
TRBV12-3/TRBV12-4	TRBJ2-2	CASSFQGAFTGELFF
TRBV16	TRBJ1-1	CASSNNRGSNTEAFF
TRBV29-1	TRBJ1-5	CSVLPGGTGNQPQHF
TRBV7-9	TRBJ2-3	CASSESGETTDTQYF
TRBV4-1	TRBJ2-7	CASSLEPGRGYEQYF
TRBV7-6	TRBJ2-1	CASSWTSGDSYNEQFF
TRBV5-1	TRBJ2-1	CASIGEYNEQFF
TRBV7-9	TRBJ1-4	CASSSRDQPGEKLFF
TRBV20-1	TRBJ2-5	CSSVGDSQETQYF
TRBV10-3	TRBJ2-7	CAISESGTGFSEQYF
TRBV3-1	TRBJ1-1	CASSQSRFTEAFF
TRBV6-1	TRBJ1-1	CASSSSGAVNTEAFF
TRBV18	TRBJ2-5	CASSPRTTVQETQYF
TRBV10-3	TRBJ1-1	CAITTGGFYTEAFF
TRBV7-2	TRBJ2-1	CASSLGRTEQFF
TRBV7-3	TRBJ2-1	CASSLTRTALAEQFF
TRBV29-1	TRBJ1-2	CSVDGTGTTYGYTF
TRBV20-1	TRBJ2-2	CSAPPAGANTGELFF